The clone carrying this T cell receptor beta chain was detected a few times. The target antigen is unknown. It was RNA transcripts that yielded the amplified TCR beta CDR3 regions. RT-PCR in the first round (using the HTBI primer set) targeted the TCR CDR3. TCRdb called the multiplex PCR reads again in MiXCR, with one record for every CDR3 protein. The data contain approximately 400,000 distinct CDR3 sequences, approximately 14% of them singletons. This sample is drawn from a study of T cells in Graves' hyperthyroidism and ophthalmopathy. Study context: Peripheral blood specimens were obtained at initial diagnosis, prior to any treatment. Findings and caveats of the study: Model predictions of ophthalmopathy came a median around 6.5 months before onset.

V lost 2 bases to trimming and J lost 9 bases, with 17 bases between them. CDR3 length equals 14 residues. Per the germline V gene, CDR1 is DFQATT and CDR2 is SNEGSKA (reference sequence). Patients were excluded for uncontrolled infection, other autoimmune disease, pregnancy or lactation. The sequenced sample was blood. The chain carries TRBV20-1 and TRBJ1-3, with D tentatively TRBD1 (5 bases). The sequence was obtained from a woman between 18 and 29 years old with Graves' hyperthyroidism. The CDR3 region is CSARHEAGWGTIYF. In nucleotides, the CDR3 is TGCAGTGCTAGACATGAGGCAGGGTGGGGCACCATATATTTT.